This entry describes one T cell receptor beta chain. As yet, its antigen is unknown. Germline loops: CDR1 SGDLS, CDR2 YYNGEE. Trimming took off 4 bases at V and 5 bases at J, with 15 bases between the two ends. The CDR3 totals 14 residues. This sample is drawn from a study of T cell responses to AZD1222 COVID-19 vaccine. Overall study results and limits: Sampling captured repertoires only after the peak T cell response. After two AZD1222 doses, spike-specific TCR breadth and depth rose versus day 0. Donor demographics were predominantly white British with a female majority; clonal diversity may be underestimated.

Assay: immunoSEQ multiplex PCR; the TCRdb copy retains only in-frame clones and omits some. In the table there are approximately 70,000 clones, around four fifths of which are singletons. This sequence was found in an adult in good health. The rearrangement uses TRBV9 and TRBJ1-1; D is possibly TRBD1 (5 bases). Here the sequenced sample was peripheral blood, taken on day 0 of AZD1222 vaccination. CDR3 residues: CASSPPQGGTEAFF. CDR3 nucleotides: TGTGCCAGCAGCCCGCCGCAGGGTGGGACTGAAGCTTTCTTT. The full variable domain, in which reference TRBV9 and TRBJ1-1 provide the parts outside the CDR3, is DSGVTQTPKHLITATGQRVTLRCSPRSGDLSVYWYQQSLDQGLQFLIQYYNGEERAKGNILERFSAQQFPDLHSELNLSSLELGDSALYFCASSPPQGGTEAFFGQGTRLTVV.